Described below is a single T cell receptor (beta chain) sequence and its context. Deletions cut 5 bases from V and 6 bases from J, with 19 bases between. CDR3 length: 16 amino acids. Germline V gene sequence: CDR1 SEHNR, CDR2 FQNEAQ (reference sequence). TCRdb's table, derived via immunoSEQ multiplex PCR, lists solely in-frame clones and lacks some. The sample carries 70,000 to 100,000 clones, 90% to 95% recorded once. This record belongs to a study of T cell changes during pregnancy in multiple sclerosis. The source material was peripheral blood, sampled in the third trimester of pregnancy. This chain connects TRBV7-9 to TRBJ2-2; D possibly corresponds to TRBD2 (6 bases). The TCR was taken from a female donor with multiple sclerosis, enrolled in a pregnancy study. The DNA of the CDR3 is TGTGCCAGCAGCGACCCCATGACTAGACTGGCCGGGGAGCTGTTTTTT. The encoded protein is CASSDPMTRLAGELFF.